This T cell receptor beta chain was recorded in a study of blood T cells in healthy people across ages. Healthy individuals of Caucasian origin from Russia, aged roughly 6 to 95, served as donors. Each sample yielded at least 6 micrograms of PBMC total RNA. CDR1 and CDR2 from the germline V gene are SEHNR and FQNEAQ (reference sequence). The CDR3 has 14 amino acids. V was clipped by 6 bases and J by 6 bases, with 16 bases between them. In the case of this clonotype: Its antigen remains unidentified.

For the second PCR, which ran for roughly 7 to 11 cycles, a sample-barcoded 5' primer and a J-beta primer mix were used. Each cDNA molecule received a tag from a template-switch adaptor that had 12 random nucleotides. TCRdb reanalysed the 5' RACE reads using MiXCR and keeps one entry per CDR3 protein. The repertoire holds 1.6 million or so distinct CDR3 sequences, with roughly 32% as singletons. Study-wide findings and caveats: Greater diversity and more naive CD4+ cells were seen in long-lived donors than in aged donors.

Sample: blood. The genes are TRBV7-9 and TRBJ2-3; D not certain. The sequence came from a woman aged 25 to 45 in good health. Written as DNA, the CDR3 is TGTGCCAGCAGTCCGGGCCTTTCGGTGGATACGCAGTATTTT. It codes for CASSPGLSVDTQYF.